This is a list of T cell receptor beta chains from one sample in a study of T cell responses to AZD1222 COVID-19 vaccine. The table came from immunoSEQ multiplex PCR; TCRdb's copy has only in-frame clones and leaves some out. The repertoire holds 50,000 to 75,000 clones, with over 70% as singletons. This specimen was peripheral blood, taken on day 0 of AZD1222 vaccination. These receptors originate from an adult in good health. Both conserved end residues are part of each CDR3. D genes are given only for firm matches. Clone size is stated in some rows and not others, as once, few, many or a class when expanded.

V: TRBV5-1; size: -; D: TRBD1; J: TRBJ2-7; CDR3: CASSVTLWTGDYEQYF; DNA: TGCGCCAGCAGCGTGACCCTTTGGACAGGGGACTACGAGCAGTACTTC
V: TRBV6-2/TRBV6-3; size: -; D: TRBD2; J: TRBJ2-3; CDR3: CASGPSGGADTQYF; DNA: TGTGCCAGCGGCCCTAGCGGGGGGGCAGATACGCAGTATTTT
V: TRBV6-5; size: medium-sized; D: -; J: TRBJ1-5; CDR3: CASRDYGSAQHF; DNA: TGTGCCAGCAGGGATTACGGATCAGCCCAGCATTTT
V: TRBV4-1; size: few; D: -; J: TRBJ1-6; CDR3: CASSQAWTEKYSPLHF; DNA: TGCGCCAGCAGCCAAGCCTGGACAGAGAAGTATTCACCCCTCCACTTT
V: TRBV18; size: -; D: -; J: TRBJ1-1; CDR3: CASSPPRQGLNTEAFF; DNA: TGTGCCAGCTCACCACCTAGGCAGGGGCTTAACACTGAAGCTTTCTTT
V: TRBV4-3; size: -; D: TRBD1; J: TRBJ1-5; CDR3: CASSQDRNQGASNQPQHF; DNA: TGCGCCAGCAGCCAAGATCGAAACCAGGGGGCCAGCAATCAGCCCCAGCATTTT
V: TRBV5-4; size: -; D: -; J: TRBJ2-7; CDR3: CASTSLVAGEVYEQYF; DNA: TGTGCCAGCACCAGTCTTGTCGCAGGGGAGGTCTACGAGCAGTACTTC
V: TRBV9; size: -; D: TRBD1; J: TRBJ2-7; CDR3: CASSGGTGGRWEQYF; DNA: TGTGCCAGCAGCGGCGGGACAGGGGGCCGTTGGGAGCAGTACTTC
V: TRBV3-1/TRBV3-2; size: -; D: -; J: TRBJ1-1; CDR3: CASSQARGAAFF; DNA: TGTGCCAGCAGCCAAGCGAGGGGTGCAGCTTTCTTT
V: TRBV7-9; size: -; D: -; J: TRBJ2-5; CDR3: CASTKGGQETQYF; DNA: TGTGCCAGCACCAAAGGGGGACAAGAGACCCAGTACTTC
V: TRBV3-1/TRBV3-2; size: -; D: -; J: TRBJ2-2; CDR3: CASSQGGNTGELFF; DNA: TGTGCCAGCAGCCAAGGGGGAAACACCGGGGAGCTGTTTTTT
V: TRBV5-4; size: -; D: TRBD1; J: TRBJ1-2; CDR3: CASSFAGGLSYGYTF; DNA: TGTGCCAGCAGCTTCGCAGGGGGTCTATCCTATGGCTACACCTTC
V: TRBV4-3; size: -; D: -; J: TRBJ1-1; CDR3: CASSREFPGTEAFF; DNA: TGCGCCAGCAGCCGAGAATTTCCGGGGACTGAAGCTTTCTTT
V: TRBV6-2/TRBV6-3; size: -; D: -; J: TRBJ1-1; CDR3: CASSFLMGNTEAFF; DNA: TGTGCCAGCAGTTTTCTAATGGGGAACACTGAAGCTTTCTTT
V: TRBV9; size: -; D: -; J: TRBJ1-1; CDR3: CASRMEGDTEAFF; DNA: TGTGCCAGCAGGATGGAGGGTGATACTGAAGCTTTCTTT
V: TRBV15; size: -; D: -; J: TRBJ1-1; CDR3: CATRSSGSSTEAFF; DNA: TGTGCCACCAGGTCCTCCGGGAGTAGCACTGAAGCTTTCTTT
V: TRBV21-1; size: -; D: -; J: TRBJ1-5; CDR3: CASSKDRQGNSNQPQHF; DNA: TGTGCCAGCAGCAAAGATAGGCAGGGGAATAGCAATCAGCCCCAGCATTTT
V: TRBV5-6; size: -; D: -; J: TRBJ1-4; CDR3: CASSLGQGREKLFF; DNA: TGTGCCAGCAGCTTGGGGCAGGGAAGAGAAAAACTGTTTTTT
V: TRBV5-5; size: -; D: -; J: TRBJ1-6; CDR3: CASSFTRANSPLHF; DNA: TGTGCCAGCAGCTTTACCCGGGCCAATTCACCCCTCCACTTT
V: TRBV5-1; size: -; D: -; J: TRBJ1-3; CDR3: CASSRESSGNTIYF; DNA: TGCGCCAGCAGCAGGGAGTCCTCTGGAAACACCATATATTTT
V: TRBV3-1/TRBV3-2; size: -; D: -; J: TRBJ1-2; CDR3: CASSLTQANYGYTF; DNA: TGTGCCAGCAGCCTGACCCAAGCTAACTATGGCTACACCTTC
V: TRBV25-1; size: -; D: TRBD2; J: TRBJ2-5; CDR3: CASSLGRIAGSQETQYF; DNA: TGTGCCAGCAGCCTGGGGAGAATAGCGGGGTCACAAGAGACCCAGTACTTC
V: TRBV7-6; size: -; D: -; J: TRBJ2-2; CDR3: CASSLVETGELFF; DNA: TGTGCCAGCAGCTTAGTGGAAACCGGGGAGCTGTTTTTT
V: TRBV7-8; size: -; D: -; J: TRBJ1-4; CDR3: CASSLGIFNEKLFF; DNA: TGTGCCAGCAGCTTAGGCATCTTTAATGAAAAACTGTTTTTT
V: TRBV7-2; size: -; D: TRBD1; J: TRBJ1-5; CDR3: CASSLGGTGGNQPQHF; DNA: TGTGCCAGCAGCTTAGGTGGGACAGGGGGGAATCAGCCCCAGCATTTT
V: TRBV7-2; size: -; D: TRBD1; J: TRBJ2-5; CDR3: CASSFQGAKTQYF; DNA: TGTGCCAGCAGCTTTCAGGGGGCGAAGACCCAGTACTTC
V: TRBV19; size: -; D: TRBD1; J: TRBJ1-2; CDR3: CASKGRGLEYGYTF; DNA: TGTGCCAGTAAAGGGAGGGGGCTGGAGTATGGCTACACCTTC
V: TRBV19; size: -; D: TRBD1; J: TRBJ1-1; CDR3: CASKNGQVNTEAFF; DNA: TGTGCCAGTAAAAATGGACAGGTTAACACTGAAGCTTTCTTT
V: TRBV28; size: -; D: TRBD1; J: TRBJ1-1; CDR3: CASSFPGTALNTEAFF; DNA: TGTGCCAGCAGTTTCCCCGGGACAGCTTTGAACACTGAAGCTTTCTTT
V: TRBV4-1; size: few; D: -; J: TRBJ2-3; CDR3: CASSPPLTDTQYF; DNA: TGCGCCAGCAGCCCGCCCCTGACAGATACGCAGTATTTT
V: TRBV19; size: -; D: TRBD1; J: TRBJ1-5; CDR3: CASSILPTGVARPQHF; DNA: TGTGCCAGTAGTATCCTCCCCACAGGGGTGGCAAGGCCCCAGCATTTT
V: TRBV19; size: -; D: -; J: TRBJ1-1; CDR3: CASSIGFGPLNTEAFF; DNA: TGTGCCAGTAGTATAGGTTTTGGACCCTTGAACACTGAAGCTTTCTTT
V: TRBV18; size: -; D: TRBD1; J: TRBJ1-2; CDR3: CASSPSGQGGYGYTF; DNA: TGTGCCAGCTCACCTTCGGGACAGGGAGGCTATGGCTACACCTTC
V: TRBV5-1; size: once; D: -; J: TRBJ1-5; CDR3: CASSSGTGGNQPQHF; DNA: TGCGCCAGCAGCTCCGGGACGGGGGGGAATCAGCCCCAGCATTTT
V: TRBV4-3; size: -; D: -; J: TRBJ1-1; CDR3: CASSRDGNTEAFF; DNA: TGCGCCAGCAGCCGGGACGGTAACACTGAAGCTTTCTTT
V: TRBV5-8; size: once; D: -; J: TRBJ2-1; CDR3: CASSYLKAGRDEQFF; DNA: TGTGCCAGCAGCTACCTCAAGGCAGGGCGCGATGAGCAGTTCTTC
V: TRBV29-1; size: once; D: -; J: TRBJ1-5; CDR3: CSAGGRAGQPQHF; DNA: TGCAGCGCCGGGGGCAGGGCTGGCCAGCCCCAGCATTTT
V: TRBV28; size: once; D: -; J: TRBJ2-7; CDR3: CASTPDFPSYEQYF; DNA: TGTGCCAGCACCCCGGACTTCCCGTCCTACGAGCAGTACTTC
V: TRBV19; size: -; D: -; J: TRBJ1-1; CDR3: CASSNRGFLNTEAFF; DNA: TGTGCCAGTAGCAATAGAGGGTTTTTAAACACTGAAGCTTTCTTT
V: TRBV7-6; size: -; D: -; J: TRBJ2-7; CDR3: CASSPGYKEQYF; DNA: TGTGCCAGCAGCCCAGGATATAAAGAGCAGTACTTC
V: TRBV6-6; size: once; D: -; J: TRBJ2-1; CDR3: CASSTRAEQFF; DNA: TGTGCCAGCAGTACCAGGGCAGAGCAGTTCTTC
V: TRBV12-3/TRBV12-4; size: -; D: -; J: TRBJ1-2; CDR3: CASSLGQGRGYTF; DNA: TGTGCCAGCAGTCTAGGGCAGGGGCGAGGCTACACCTTC
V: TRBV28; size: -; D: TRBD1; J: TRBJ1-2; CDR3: CASSPFGQGKYGYTF; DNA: TGTGCCAGCAGCCCTTTCGGACAGGGGAAATATGGCTACACCTTC
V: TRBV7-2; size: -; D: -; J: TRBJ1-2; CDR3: CASSLMGVSGYTF; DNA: TGTGCCAGCAGCTTAATGGGGGTTAGTGGCTACACCTTC
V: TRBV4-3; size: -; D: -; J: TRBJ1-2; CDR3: CASSQDETVLGGGYTF; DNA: TGCGCCAGCAGCCAAGATGAGACAGTCCTTGGGGGTGGCTACACCTTC
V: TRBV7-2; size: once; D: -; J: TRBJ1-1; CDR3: CASSLGLTNTEAFF; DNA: TGTGCCAGCAGCTTAGGACTTACAAACACTGAAGCTTTCTTT
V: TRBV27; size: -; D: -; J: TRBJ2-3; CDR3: CASSRRGGSTDTQYF; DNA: TGTGCCAGCAGCCGGAGGGGGGGAAGCACAGATACGCAGTATTTT
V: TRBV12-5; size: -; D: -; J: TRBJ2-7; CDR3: CASGLVGTVSYEQYF; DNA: TGTGCTAGTGGTTTGGTAGGGACGGTCTCCTACGAGCAGTACTTC
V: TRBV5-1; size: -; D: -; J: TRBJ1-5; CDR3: CASSLSGSYSNQPQHF; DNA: TGCGCCAGCAGCCTTAGCGGCAGCTATAGCAATCAGCCCCAGCATTTT
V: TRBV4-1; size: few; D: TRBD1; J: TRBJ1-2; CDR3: CASSQDPGQNYGYTF; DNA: TGCGCCAGCAGCCAAGACCCGGGACAGAACTATGGCTACACCTTC
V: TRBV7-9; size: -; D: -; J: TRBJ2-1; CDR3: CASSLSGADNEQFF; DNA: TGTGCCAGCAGCTTATCTGGGGCCGACAATGAGCAGTTCTTC
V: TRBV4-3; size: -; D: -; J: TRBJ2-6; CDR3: CASSQDISGANVLTF; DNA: TGCGCCAGCAGCCAAGATATCTCTGGGGCCAACGTCCTGACTTTC
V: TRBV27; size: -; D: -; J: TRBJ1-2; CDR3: CASSPGVGGRGYTF; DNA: TGTGCCAGCAGCCCAGGCGTGGGGGGCCGGGGCTACACCTTC
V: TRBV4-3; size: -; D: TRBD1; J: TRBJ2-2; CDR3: CASSHAGTGTWNTGELFF; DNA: TGCGCCAGCAGCCATGCCGGGACAGGGACATGGAACACCGGGGAGCTGTTTTTT
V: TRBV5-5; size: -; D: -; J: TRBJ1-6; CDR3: CASSPSGNSPLHF; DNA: TGTGCCAGCAGCCCGTCAGGGAATTCACCCCTCCACTTT
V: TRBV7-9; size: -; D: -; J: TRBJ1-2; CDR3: CASSFDYGYTF; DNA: TGTGCCAGCAGCTTCGACTATGGCTACACCTTC
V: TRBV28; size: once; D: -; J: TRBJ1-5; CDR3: CASRSRDTNQPQHF; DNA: TGTGCCAGCAGGTCTAGGGACACTAATCAGCCCCAGCATTTT
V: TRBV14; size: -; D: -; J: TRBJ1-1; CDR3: CASSRREGRATMNTEAFF; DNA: TGTGCCAGCAGCCGGCGAGAGGGGAGGGCCACCATGAACACTGAAGCTTTCTTT